This T cell receptor (beta chain) was sequenced for a study of OX40 agonist ivuxolimab in advanced cancers. Study-level background: Clinicians treated patients with ivuxolimab, an agonistic anti-OX40 (CD134) antibody. Three partial responders included one hepatocellular carcinoma patient and two cutaneous melanoma patients.

Trimming at V came to 5 bases and at J to 2 bases, leaving 3 bases not matched to a gene. Germline V gene sequence: CDR1 LNHDA, CDR2 SQIVND (reference sequence). This CDR3 is built from 14 residues. Findings and limits, study-wide: At doses 0.1 to 3.0 mg/kg, CD4+ and CD8+ clones expanded. Clonal expansion among partial responders at 0.1-3.0 mg/kg ranked near the lowest.

Comment on this clone: What it recognizes is unknown.

TCRdb keeps only in-frame clones here, not all; method: immunoSEQ multiplex PCR. The profile shows about 63,000 clones, more than 60% of them singletons. The starting material was CD4+ or CD8+ T cells sorted from blood, obtained in a trial of the OX40 agonist ivuxolimab. The clonotype originates from an adult with an advanced solid tumor such as melanoma, head and neck, liver or kidney cancer. J is TRBJ1-2 and V is TRBV19, with TRBD1 matching over 9 bases. CDR3 residues: CASSQGTGNYGYTF. The CDR3 nucleotides are TGTGCCAGTAGTCAGGGGACAGGGAACTATGGCTACACCTTC.